This TCR beta chain came from a study of T cell responses to AZD1222 COVID-19 vaccine. Regarding the study as a whole: With two AZD1222 doses given, Spike-specific TCR breadth and depth both rose. Donors, mostly white British, included more females; clonal diversity was possibly underestimated. Nearly half of unique spike-specific TCRs reportedly avoided B.1.351 and B.1.1.7 mutated regions.

The assay was immunoSEQ multiplex PCR, and TCRdb's table has in-frame clones only and misses some. The repertoire holds over 150,000 clones, approximately 90% seen once, with roughly 4% in the top ten. The V and J ends lost 7 bases and 6 bases respectively, with 23 bases between them. This CDR3 region has 16 residues. Germline V CDR1 and CDR2: LGHNT, FRNRAP. Second-dose intervals of approximately 4 or approximately 12 weeks were pooled. To note about this clone: What it binds is not known.

The sequence derives from an adult who received the AZD1222 COVID-19 vaccine. The chain has TRBV12-5 and TRBJ2-3; TRBD2 might be the D (5 bases). This specimen consisted of peripheral blood, obtained 28 days after the second AZD1222 dose. CDR3: CASVGEDRRVGDTQYF. The CDR3 DNA reads as TGTGCTAGTGTGGGAGAGGATCGACGAGTTGGGGATACGCAGTATTTT.